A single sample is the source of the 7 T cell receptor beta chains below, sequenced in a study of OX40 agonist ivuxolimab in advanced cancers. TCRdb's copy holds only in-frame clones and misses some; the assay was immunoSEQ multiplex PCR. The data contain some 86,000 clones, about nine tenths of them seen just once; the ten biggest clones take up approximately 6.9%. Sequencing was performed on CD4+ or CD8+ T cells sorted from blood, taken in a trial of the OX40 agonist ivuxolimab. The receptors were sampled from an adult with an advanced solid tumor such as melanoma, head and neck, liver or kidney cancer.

This CDR3 reads CASSQANMEKLFF. CDR3 nucleotides: TGCGCCAGCAGCCAAGCCAACATGGAAAAACTGTTTTTT. The rearrangement joins TRBV4-1 to TRBJ1-4; D call uncertain. Trimming left V 1 base short and J 8 bases short, with 8 bases between. CDR3 size: 13 residues. CDR1 is MGHRA, CDR2 YSYEKL, per germline.

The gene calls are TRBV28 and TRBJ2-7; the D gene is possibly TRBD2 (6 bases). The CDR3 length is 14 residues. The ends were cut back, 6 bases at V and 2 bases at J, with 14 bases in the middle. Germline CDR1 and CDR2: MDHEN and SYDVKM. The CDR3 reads CASRSEGYPYEQYF. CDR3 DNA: TGTGCCAGCAGGTCGGAGGGGTATCCCTACGAGCAGTACTTC.

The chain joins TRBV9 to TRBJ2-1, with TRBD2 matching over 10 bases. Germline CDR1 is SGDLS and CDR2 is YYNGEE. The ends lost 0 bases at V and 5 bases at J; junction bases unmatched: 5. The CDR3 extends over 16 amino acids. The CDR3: CASSVAEREGNNEQFF. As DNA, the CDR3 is TGTGCCAGCAGCGTAGCGGAGCGGGAGGGGAACAATGAGCAGTTCTTC.

As DNA, the CDR3 is TGTGCCAGCAGCTGGGGTTTCGCCGCTAGCACAGATACGCAGTATTTT. Translated: CASSWGFAASTDTQYF. The V call is TRBV11-3, the J call TRBJ2-3; D is undetermined. Germline loops: CDR1 SGHNT, CDR2 YENEEA. This CDR3 contains 16 residues. V was pared by 4 bases and J by 0 bases, with 14 bases between. The complete variable domain, with remaining parts taken from reference TRBV11-3 and TRBJ2-3, reads EAGVVQSPRYKIIEKKQPVAFWCNPISGHNTLYWYLQNLGQGPELLIRYENEEAVDDSQLPKDRFSAERLKGVDSTLKIQPAELGDSAVYLCASSWGFAASTDTQYFGPGTRLTVL.

For the CDR3, the DNA is TGTGCCAGCAGCGGGACAGAAAATCAGCCCCAGCATTTT. Its protein product is CASSGTENQPQHF. V gene TRBV5-5 combines with J gene TRBJ1-5; 7 bases map to TRBD1. The CDR3 runs 13 residues. Germline CDR1 is SGHKS and CDR2 is YYEKEE (reference sequence). V shed 4 bases and J 4 bases; nucleotides not matched to a gene: 2.

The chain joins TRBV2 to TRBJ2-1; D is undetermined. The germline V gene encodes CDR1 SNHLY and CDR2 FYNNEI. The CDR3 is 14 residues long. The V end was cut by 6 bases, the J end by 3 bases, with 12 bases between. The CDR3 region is CASRGSVFYNEQFF. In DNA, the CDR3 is TGTGCCAGCAGGGGTAGTGTGTTCTACAATGAGCAGTTCTTC.

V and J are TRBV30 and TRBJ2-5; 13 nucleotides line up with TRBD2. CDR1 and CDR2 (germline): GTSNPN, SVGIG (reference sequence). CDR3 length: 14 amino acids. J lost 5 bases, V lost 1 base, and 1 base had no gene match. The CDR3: CAWSELAGGETQYF. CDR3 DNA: TGTGCCTGGAGTGAACTAGCGGGAGGGGAGACCCAGTACTTC.